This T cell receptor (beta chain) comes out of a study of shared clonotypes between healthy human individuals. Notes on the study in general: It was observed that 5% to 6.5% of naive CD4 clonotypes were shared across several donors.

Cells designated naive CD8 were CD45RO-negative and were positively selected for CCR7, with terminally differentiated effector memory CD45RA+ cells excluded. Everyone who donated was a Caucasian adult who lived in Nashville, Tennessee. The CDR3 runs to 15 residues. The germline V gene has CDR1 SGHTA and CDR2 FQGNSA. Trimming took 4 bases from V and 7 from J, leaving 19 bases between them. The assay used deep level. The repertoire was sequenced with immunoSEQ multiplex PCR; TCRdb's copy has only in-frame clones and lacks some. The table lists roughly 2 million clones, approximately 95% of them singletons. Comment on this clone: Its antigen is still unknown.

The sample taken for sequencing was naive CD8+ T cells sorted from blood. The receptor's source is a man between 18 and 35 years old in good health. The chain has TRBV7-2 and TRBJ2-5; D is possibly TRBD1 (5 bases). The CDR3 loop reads CASSYPDITEGTQYF. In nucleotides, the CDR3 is TGTGCCAGCAGCTACCCGGACATCACAGAAGGGACCCAGTACTTC.